The 19 T cell receptor beta chains below come from one sample, sequenced in a study of blood T cell repertoires in COVID-19. The protocol was immunoSEQ multiplex PCR, while the TCRdb copy is restricted to in-frame clones and leaves out a portion. Here the sample spans around 200,000 clones, approximately 90% being singletons. Sequencing was carried out using peripheral blood. These receptors were obtained from a woman of 80 years or more in a cohort sampled during active or convalescent COVID-19.

The chain joins TRBV3-1 (or the pseudogene TRBV3-2) to TRBJ1-5; D uncertain. Between the trimmed V and J ends, which lost 1 base and 4 bases, there was a span of 5 bases. Germline V gene sequence: CDR1 LGHDT, CDR2 YNNKEL (reference sequence). The CDR3 loop spans 13 amino acids. As DNA, the CDR3 is TGTGCCAGCAGCCAAGCTCCGAATCAGCCCCAGCATTTT. It yields the protein CASSQAPNQPQHF.

The rearrangement joins TRBV11-3 to TRBJ2-3; 12 nucleotides agree with TRBD2. The CDR3 spans 16 residues. After removal of 1 base from V and 7 bases from J, the junction contained 6 bases not matched to a gene. CDR1 and CDR2 (germline): SGHNT, YENEEA. The CDR3 nucleotides read TGTGCCAGCAGCTTAGCTAGCGGGGGGGCTCTTTATACGCAGTATTTT. It translates to CASSLASGGALYTQYF.

This clone was detected only a few times. The rearrangement uses TRBV6-1 and TRBJ2-3; D is possibly TRBD1 (6 bases). CDR1 and CDR2 from the germline V gene are MNHNS and SASEGT. Trimming stripped 3 bases from V and 2 bases from J, with 21 bases between. This CDR3 spans 18 amino acids. CDR3 sequence reads: CASSETGLPIPYTDTQYF. The CDR3 nucleotides read TGTGCCAGCAGTGAGACAGGCTTACCTATACCTTACACAGATACGCAGTATTTT.

This clone came up once. V and J are TRBV5-1 and TRBJ2-4; D might be TRBD2 (5 bases). The length of the CDR3 is 13 residues. The germline V gene has CDR1 SGHRS and CDR2 YFSETQ. Trimming stripped 4 bases from V and 6 bases from J, with 11 bases between. CDR3 nucleotides: TGCGCCAGCAGCCGGGATAGCCTAAACATTCAGTACTTC. This sequence encodes CASSRDSLNIQYF.

The chain has TRBV30 and TRBJ1-6; maybe TRBD1 (5 bases). Germline values: CDR1 GTSNPN, CDR2 SVGIG (reference sequence). The V gene lost 3 bases and the J gene lost 12 bases, with 21 bases spanning the gap. This CDR3 region has 15 residues. CDR3 sequence reads: CAWRTDVILMEPLHF. The CDR3 DNA follows: TGTGCCTGGAGGACAGACGTTATTTTAATGGAACCCCTCCACTTT.

The CDR3 bases are TGCGCCAGCAGGACCATCGACAGGGGAGCCACTGAAGCTTTCTTT. This codes for CASRTIDRGATEAFF. This chain links TRBV10-2 with TRBJ1-1, with 8 bases aligning to TRBD1. Germline CDR1 and CDR2: WSHSY and SAAADI. This CDR3 contains 15 residues. The V and J ends lost 6 bases and 4 bases, in that order; junction bases with no gene match: 10.

V usage is TRBV7-2 and J usage is TRBJ1-4; D unclear. Germline lookup yields CDR1 SGHTA and CDR2 FQGNSA. The CDR3 totals 14 residues. Trimming removed 4 bases at V and 1 base at J, with 7 bases between. The CDR3 DNA is TGTGCCAGCAGCTCGTTTAGAACTAATGAAAAACTGTTTTTT. This codes for CASSSFRTNEKLFF.

The rearrangement uses TRBV19 and TRBJ2-7; 9 positions agree with TRBD1. With 5 bases clipped from V and 6 bases from J, the junction kept 8 bases outside the gene matches. Germline V gene sequence: CDR1 LNHDA, CDR2 SQIVND (reference sequence). The CDR3 has 14 amino acids. As DNA, the CDR3 is TGTGCCAGTAGTCCCGGACAGGGGATAGGCGAGCAGTACGTC. This encodes CASSPGQGIGEQYV.

The rearrangement joins TRBV30 to TRBJ2-4; weak D call: TRBD2 (5 bases). This CDR3 region has 16 residues. The V and J ends lost 1 base and 0 bases respectively, with 13 bases between them. Per the germline V gene, CDR1 is GTSNPN and CDR2 is SVGIG (reference sequence). The CDR3 sequence: CAWSARVGLAKNIQYF. CDR3 nucleotides: TGTGCCTGGAGTGCCCGTGTCGGACTAGCCAAAAACATTCAGTACTTC.

This chain links TRBV7-9 with TRBJ2-1; 10 bases are a match to TRBD2. The CDR3 runs to 14 residues. The V gene's germline CDR1 is SEHNR and CDR2 FQNEAQ (reference sequence). Trimming removed 3 bases from V and 13 bases from J; junction bases left unmatched: 9. Here the CDR3 reads CASSLRERGGDQFF. In nucleotides, the CDR3 is TGTGCCAGCAGCTTGAGGGAGCGGGGGGGTGATCAGTTCTTC. The full variable domain, rest sourced from reference TRBV7-9 and TRBJ2-1, is DTGVSQNPRHKITKRGQNVTFRCDPISEHNRLYWYRQTLGQGPEFLTYFQNEAQLEKSRLLSDRFSAERPKGSFSTLEIQRTEQGDSAMYLCASSLRERGGDQFFGPGTRLTVL.

This clone has a single count. The chain couples TRBV5-6 to TRBJ1-3; 7 bases are a match to TRBD1. Trimming removed 5 bases from V and 2 bases from J; junction bases left unmatched: 7. Germline V lookup: CDR1 SGHDT, CDR2 YYEEEE. The length of the CDR3 is 15 residues. CDR3 region: CASSRDRVTGNTIYF. DNA of the CDR3: TGTGCCAGCAGTCGCGACAGGGTAACTGGAAACACCATATATTTT. The full variable domain, its missing parts supplied by reference TRBV5-6 and TRBJ1-3, is DAGVTQSPTHLIKTRGQQVTLRCSPKSGHDTVSWYQQALGQGPQFIFQYYEEEERQRGNFPDRFSGHQFPNYSSELNVNALLLGDSALYLCASSRDRVTGNTIYFGEGSWLTVV.

The chain uses TRBV7-9 and TRBJ2-1, with 7 bases lining up with TRBD2. The CDR3 runs to 17 residues. Unmatched junction bases numbered 17, after V lost 8 bases and J lost 4 bases. CDR1 is SEHNR and CDR2 is FQNEAQ in the germline V gene (reference sequence). CDR3 sequence (DNA): TGTGCCAGCGATGGGCGGGAGAGCTCAGTTCGGTACAATGAGCAGTTCTTC. Translated: CASDGRESSVRYNEQFF.

This rearrangement joins TRBV7-9 to TRBJ1-2, with D unresolved. Germline CDR1 SEHNR, CDR2 FQNEAQ (reference sequence). The V end lost 3 bases, the J end lost 8 bases, and 22 bases lay between the germline ends. The CDR3 consists of 16 residues. CDR3 loop: CASSLPLGSRGEGYTF. In DNA, the CDR3 is TGTGCCAGCAGCTTGCCACTTGGGAGCCGAGGAGAAGGCTACACCTTC. Looking up the rest from reference TRBV7-9 and TRBJ1-2 gives the full variable domain: DTGVSQNPRHKITKRGQNVTFRCDPISEHNRLYWYRQTLGQGPEFLTYFQNEAQLEKSRLLSDRFSAERPKGSFSTLEIQRTEQGDSAMYLCASSLPLGSRGEGYTFGSGTRLTVV.

This chain uses TRBV2 with TRBJ2-3; the D gene is possibly TRBD2 (6 bases). V was shortened by 5 bases and J by 2 bases, with 17 bases between the two germline ends. The CDR3 covers 16 residues. Per the germline V gene, CDR1 is SNHLY and CDR2 is FYNNEI. This CDR3 reads CASSRDSSIITDTQYF. CDR3 nucleotides: TGTGCCAGCAGTCGGGACTCGTCTATCATCACAGATACGCAGTATTTT.

The chain uses TRBV5-1 and TRBJ2-5; maybe TRBD1 (6 bases). CDR1 and CDR2 from the germline V gene are SGHRS and YFSETQ. V lost 3 bases to trimming and J lost 7 bases, with 19 bases between them. There are 15 residues in the CDR3. The CDR3 reads CASSSFRQDLATQYF. The DNA for the CDR3 is TGCGCCAGCAGCTCCTTTCGACAGGACCTGGCGACCCAGTACTTC.

The rearrangement uses TRBV2 and TRBJ2-1, with 8 bases matching TRBD2. V lost 7 bases, J lost 3 bases, and 17 bases stayed unmatched. The germline gives CDR1 SNHLY, CDR2 FYNNEI. The CDR3 has 18 amino acids. The CDR3 sequence is CASIGSGKGNYYYNEQFF. The CDR3 DNA sequence: TGTGCCAGCATAGGTAGCGGGAAGGGGAACTACTACTACAATGAGCAGTTCTTC.

This clone was observed a single time. The rearrangement uses TRBV21-1 and TRBJ1-4; the table names TRBD1, a call not compared with the DNA. TRBV21-1 counts as a pseudogene. The CDR3 has 16 residues. The CDR3 loop reads CASSKAPGGPRSQLFF. The CDR3 DNA follows: TGTGCCAGCAGCAAAGCTCCAGGGGGCCCGAGAAGCCAACTGTTTTTT.

The J gene is TRBJ1-3, the V gene TRBV7-9; D gene uncertain. CDR3 size: 16 residues. Germline-derived CDR1 and CDR2 are SEHNR and FQNEAQ (reference sequence). V was clipped by 1 base and J by 1 base, with 11 bases between them. The CDR3 here is CASSLDRTRSGNTIYF. The CDR3 DNA follows: TGTGCCAGCAGCTTAGACCGAACTCGGTCTGGAAACACCATATATTTT.

The chain joins TRBV9 to TRBJ1-4; tentative D call: TRBD1 (5 bases). Germline loops: CDR1 SGDLS, CDR2 YYNGEE. This CDR3 is built from 16 residues. V lost 0 bases and J lost 1, with 10 bases in between. The CDR3 region is CASSVALGETNEKLFF. DNA of the CDR3: TGTGCCAGCAGCGTAGCTTTAGGGGAAACTAATGAAAAACTGTTTTTT.